The source of this T cell receptor (beta chain) is a study of molecular identifiers for immune sequencing clone quantification. Via MiXCR, TCRdb re-called the PCR reads, giving one row per CDR3 protein. This sample has over 550,000 distinct CDR3 sequences, with approximately 24% found just once. Deletions cut 6 bases from V and 2 bases from J, with 11 bases between. Germline values: CDR1 ENHRY, CDR2 SYGVKD. The CDR3 consists of 13 residues. Regarding the study as a whole: In naive cells, under 1% of molecules belonged to clones above 20 RNA copies, against over 97% in effector cells.

This clonotype was seen ten or more times. Its antigen is unidentified. The TCR was taken from a human donor in good health. Some libraries in this study had Jurkat cell RNA spiked in. This chain links TRBV10-3 with TRBJ2-7, with a tentative D call TRBD2 (6 bases). Sequenced sample: naive CD8+ T cells from blood, with Jurkat cell RNA spiked in. Specified subset: FACS-sorted CD8+CD4-CCR7+CD45RA+ naive T cells. The CDR3: CAIRDGGAYEQYF. Here the CDR3 DNA reads TGTGCCATCAGGGACGGGGGTGCCTACGAGCAGTACTTC.